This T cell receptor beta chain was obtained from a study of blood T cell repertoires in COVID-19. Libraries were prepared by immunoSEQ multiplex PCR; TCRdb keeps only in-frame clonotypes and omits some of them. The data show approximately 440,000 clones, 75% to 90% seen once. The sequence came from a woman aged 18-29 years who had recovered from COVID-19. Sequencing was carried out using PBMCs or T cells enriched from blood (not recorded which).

The CDR3 loop is CASSAGQEAFF. The CDR3 DNA is TGCGCCAGCAGCGCCGGACAGGAAGCTTTCTTT. V usage is TRBV5-1 and J usage is TRBJ1-1, with a tentative D call TRBD1 (6 bases). Germline CDR1 is SGHRS and CDR2 is YFSETQ. Trimming stripped 4 bases from V and 8 bases from J, with 9 bases between. The CDR3 sequence is 11 residues long. The full variable domain, its missing parts supplied by reference TRBV5-1 and TRBJ1-1, is KAGVTQTPRYLIKTRGQQVTLSCSPISGHRSVSWYQQTPGQGLQFLFEYFSETQRNKGNFPGRFSGRQFSNSRSEMNVSTLELGDSALYLCASSAGQEAFFGQGTRLTVV.